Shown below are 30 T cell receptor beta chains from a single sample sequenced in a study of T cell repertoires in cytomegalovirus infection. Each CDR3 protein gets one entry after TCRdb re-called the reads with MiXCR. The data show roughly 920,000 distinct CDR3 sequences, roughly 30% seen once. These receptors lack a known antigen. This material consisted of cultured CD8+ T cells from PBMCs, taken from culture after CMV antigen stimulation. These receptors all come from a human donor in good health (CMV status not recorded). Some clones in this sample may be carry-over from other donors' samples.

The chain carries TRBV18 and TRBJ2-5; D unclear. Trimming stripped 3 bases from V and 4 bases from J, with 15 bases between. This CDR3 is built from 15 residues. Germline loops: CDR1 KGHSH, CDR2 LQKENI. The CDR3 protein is CASSPVLSEVETQYF. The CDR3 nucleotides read TGTGCCAGCTCACCCGTTTTGAGCGAGGTAGAGACCCAGTACTTC. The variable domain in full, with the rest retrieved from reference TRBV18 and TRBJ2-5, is NAGVMQNPRHLVRRRGQEARLRCSPMKGHSHVYWYRQLPEEGLKFMVYLQKENIIDESGMPKERFSAEFPKEGPSILRIQQVVRGDSAAYFCASSPVLSEVETQYFGPGTRLLVL.

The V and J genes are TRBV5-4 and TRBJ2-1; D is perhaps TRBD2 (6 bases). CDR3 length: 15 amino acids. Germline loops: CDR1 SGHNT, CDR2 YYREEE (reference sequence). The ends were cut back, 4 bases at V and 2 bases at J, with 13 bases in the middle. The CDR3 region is CASSAGLDAYNEQFF. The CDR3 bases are TGTGCCAGCAGCGCGGGACTGGATGCCTACAATGAGCAGTTCTTC.

CDR3 DNA: TGCGCCAGCAGCCAAGATCCTAGGGCAGGGAACAATGAGCAGTTCTTC. Translation: CASSQDPRAGNNEQFF. This chain uses TRBV4-1 with TRBJ2-1; D possibly corresponds to TRBD1 (5 bases). The V gene's germline CDR1 is MGHRA and CDR2 YSYEKL. The CDR3 contains 16 residues. The V gene lost 0 bases and the J gene lost 5 bases, with 14 bases spanning the gap.

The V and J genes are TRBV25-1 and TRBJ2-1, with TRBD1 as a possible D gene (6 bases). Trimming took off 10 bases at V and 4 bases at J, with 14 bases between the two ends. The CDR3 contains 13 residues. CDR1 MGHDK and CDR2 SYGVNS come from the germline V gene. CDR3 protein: CATTPGQYNEQFF. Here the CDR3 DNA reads TGTGCCACCACACCGGGACAATACAATGAGCAGTTCTTC.

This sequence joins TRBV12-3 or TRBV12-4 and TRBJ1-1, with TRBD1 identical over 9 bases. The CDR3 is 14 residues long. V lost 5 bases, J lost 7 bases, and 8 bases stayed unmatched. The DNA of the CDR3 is TGTGCCAGCAGTCGCCCGAGGACAGGGGATGAAGCTTTCTTT. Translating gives CASSRPRTGDEAFF.

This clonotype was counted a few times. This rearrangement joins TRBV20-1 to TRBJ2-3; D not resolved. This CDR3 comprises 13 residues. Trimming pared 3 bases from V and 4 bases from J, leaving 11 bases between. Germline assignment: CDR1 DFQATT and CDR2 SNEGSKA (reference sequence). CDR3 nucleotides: TGCAGTGCTAGCGAACAACGTGCAGATACGCAGTATTTT. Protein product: CSASEQRADTQYF.

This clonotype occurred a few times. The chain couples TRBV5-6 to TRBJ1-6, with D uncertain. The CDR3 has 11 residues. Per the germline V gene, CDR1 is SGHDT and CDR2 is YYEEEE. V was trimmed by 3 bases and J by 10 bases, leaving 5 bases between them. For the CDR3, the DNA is TGTGCCAGCAGCTCTAGGTCACCCCTCCACTTT. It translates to CASSSRSPLHF.

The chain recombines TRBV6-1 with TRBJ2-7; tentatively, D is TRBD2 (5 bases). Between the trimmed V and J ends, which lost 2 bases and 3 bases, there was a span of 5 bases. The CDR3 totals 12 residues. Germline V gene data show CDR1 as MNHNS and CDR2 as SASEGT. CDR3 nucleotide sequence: TGTGCCAGCAGTGAACGGGGCTACGAGCAGTACGTC. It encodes CASSERGYEQYV.

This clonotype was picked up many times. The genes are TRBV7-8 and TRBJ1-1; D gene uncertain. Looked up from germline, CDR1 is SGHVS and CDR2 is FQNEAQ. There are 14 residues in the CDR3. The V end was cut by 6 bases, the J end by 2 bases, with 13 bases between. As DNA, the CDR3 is TGTGCCAGCAGAGCCCCGGGCACCAACACTGAAGCTTTCTTT. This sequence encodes CASRAPGTNTEAFF.

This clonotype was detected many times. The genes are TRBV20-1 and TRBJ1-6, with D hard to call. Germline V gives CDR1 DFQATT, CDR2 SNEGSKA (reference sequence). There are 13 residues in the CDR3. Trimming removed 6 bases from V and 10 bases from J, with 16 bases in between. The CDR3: CSATTPQNSPLHF. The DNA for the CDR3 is TGCAGTGCAACGACCCCGCAGAACTCACCCCTCCACTTT.

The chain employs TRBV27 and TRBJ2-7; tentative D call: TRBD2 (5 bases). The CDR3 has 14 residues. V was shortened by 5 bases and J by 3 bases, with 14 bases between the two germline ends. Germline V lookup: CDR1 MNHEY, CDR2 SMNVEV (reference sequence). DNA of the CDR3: TGTGCCAGCAGTGTCCGACATGGACTCTACGAGCAGTACGTC. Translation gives CASSVRHGLYEQYV.

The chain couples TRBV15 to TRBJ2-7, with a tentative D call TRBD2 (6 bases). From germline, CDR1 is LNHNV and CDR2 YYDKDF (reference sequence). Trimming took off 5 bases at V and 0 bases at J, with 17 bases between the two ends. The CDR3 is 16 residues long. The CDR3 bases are TGTGCCACCAGCGGCTCCGGGACTTTGAGCTCCTACGAGCAGTACTTC. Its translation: CATSGSGTLSSYEQYF.

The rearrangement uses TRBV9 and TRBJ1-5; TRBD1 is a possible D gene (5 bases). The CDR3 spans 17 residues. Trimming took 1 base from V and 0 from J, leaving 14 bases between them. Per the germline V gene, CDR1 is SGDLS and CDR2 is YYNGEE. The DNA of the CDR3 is TGTGCCAGCAGCGTATGTCACAGGAGATATAGCAATCAGCCCCAGCATTTT. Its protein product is CASSVCHRRYSNQPQHF.

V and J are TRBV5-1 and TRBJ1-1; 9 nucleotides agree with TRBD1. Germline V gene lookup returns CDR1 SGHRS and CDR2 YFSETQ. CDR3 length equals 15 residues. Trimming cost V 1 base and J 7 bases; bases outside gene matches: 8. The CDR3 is CASSLWVGQGLEAFF. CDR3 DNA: TGCGCCAGCAGCTTGTGGGTGGGACAGGGACTTGAAGCTTTCTTT.

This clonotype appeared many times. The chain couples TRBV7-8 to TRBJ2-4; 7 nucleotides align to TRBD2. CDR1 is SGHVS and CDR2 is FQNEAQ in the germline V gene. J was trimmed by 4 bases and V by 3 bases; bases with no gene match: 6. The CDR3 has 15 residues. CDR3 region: CASSLGDYFKNIQYF. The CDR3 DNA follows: TGTGCCAGCAGCTTGGGGGACTACTTTAAAAACATTCAGTACTTC.

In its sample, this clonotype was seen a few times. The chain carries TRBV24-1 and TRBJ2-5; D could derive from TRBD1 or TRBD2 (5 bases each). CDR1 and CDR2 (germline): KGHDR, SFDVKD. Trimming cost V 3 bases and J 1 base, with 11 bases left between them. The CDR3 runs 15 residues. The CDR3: CATSDPERGQETQYF. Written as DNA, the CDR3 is TGTGCCACCAGTGATCCCGAGAGGGGCCAAGAGACCCAGTACTTC.

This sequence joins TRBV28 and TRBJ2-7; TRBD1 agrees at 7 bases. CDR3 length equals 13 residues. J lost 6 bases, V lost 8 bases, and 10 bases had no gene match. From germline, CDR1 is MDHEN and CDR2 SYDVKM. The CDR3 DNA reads TGTGCCAGCTCACACAGGGGACGTAGCGAGCAGTACGTC. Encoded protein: CASSHRGRSEQYV.

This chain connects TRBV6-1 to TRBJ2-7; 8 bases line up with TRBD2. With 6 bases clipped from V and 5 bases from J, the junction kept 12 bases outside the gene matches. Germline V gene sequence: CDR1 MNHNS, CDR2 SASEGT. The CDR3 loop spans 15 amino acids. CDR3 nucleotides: TGTGCCAGCAGCTCCCCGGGACGGGGGGGCCACGAGCAGTACTTC. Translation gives CASSSPGRGGHEQYF.

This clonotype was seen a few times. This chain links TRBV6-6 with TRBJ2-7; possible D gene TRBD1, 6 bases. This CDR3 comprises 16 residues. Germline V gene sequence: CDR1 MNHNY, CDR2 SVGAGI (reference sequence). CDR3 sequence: CATKPAEGVSPIEQYV. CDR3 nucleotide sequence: TGTGCTACAAAACCCGCAGAGGGGGTATCCCCTATCGAGCAGTACGTC.

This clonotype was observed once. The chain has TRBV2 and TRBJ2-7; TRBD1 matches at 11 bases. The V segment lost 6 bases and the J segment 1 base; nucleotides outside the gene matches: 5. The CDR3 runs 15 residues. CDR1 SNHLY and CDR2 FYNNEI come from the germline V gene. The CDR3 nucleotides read TGTGCCAGCAGATCCGGGACAGGGGGTTCCTACGAGCAGTACGTC. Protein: CASRSGTGGSYEQYV.

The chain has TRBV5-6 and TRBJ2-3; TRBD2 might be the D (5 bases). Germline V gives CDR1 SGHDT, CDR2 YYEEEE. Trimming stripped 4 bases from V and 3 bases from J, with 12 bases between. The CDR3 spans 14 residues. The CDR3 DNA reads TGTGCCAGCAGCCTGACAACGGGAACAGATACGCAGTATTTT. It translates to CASSLTTGTDTQYF.

This chain's CDR3 is CAISESRVFPYEQYV. The CDR3 DNA is TGTGCCATCAGTGAGTCGCGGGTTTTTCCATACGAGCAGTACGTC. This chain connects TRBV10-3 to TRBJ2-7; possible D gene TRBD2, 5 bases. Trimming took 0 bases from V and 4 from J, leaving 13 bases between them. The germline V gene encodes CDR1 ENHRY and CDR2 SYGVKD. The CDR3 has 15 residues.

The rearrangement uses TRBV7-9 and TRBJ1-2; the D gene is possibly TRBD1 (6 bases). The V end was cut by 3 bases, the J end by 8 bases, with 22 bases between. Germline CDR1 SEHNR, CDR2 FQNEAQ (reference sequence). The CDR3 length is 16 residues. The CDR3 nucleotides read TGTGCCAGCAGCTTCGGGGACACAGGCCTCCAGTGGGGCTACACCTTC. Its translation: CASSFGDTGLQWGYTF.

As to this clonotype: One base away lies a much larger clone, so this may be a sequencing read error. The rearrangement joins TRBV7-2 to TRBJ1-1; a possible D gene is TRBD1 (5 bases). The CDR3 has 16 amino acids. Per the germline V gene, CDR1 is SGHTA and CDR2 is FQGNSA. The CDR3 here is CVSSSPEGLLNTEAFF. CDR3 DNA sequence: TGTGTCAGCAGCTCCCCCGAGGGGCTCCTGAACACTGAAGCTTTCTTT.

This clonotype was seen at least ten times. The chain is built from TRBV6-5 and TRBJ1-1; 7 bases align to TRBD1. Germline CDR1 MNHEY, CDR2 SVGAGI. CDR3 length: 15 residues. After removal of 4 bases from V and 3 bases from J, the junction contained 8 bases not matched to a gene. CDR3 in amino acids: CASSWNVGTDTEAFF. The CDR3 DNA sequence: TGTGCCAGCAGTTGGAATGTCGGGACAGACACTGAAGCTTTCTTT.

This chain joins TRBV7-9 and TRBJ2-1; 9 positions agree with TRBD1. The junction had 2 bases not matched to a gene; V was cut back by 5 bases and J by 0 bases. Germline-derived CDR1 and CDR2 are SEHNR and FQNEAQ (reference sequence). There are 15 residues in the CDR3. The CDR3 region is CASSKTGGSYNEQFF. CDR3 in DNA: TGTGCCAGCAGCAAGACAGGGGGCTCCTACAATGAGCAGTTCTTC.

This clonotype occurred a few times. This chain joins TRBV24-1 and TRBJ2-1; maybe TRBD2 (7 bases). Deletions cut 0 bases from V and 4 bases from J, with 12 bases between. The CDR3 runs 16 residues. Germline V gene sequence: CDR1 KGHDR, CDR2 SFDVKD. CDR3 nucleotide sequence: TGTGCCACCAGTGATTTGAGGGGGGGGGTTTACAATGAGCAGTTCTTC. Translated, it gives CATSDLRGGVYNEQFF.

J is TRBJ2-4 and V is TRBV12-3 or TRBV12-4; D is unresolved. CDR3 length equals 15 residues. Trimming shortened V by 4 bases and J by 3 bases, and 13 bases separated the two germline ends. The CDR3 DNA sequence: TGTGCCAGCAGTTCGAGCCTGCTCAACAAAAACATTCAGTACTTC. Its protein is CASSSSLLNKNIQYF.

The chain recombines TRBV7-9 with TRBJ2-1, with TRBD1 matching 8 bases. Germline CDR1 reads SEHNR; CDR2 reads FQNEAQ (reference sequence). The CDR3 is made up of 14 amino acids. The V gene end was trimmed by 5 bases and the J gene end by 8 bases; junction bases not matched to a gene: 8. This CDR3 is CASSHWTDRDEQFF. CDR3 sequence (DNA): TGTGCCAGCAGCCACTGGACGGACAGGGATGAGCAGTTCTTC.

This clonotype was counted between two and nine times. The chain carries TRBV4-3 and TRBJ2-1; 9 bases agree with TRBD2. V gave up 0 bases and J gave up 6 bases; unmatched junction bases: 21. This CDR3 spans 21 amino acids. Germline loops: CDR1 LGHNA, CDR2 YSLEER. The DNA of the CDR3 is TGCGCCAGCAGCCAAGATAATTGGGATAGCGGGGGCCCCCCCCCGAGCAATGAGCAGTTCTTC. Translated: CASSQDNWDSGGPPPSNEQFF.